Listed below are T cell receptor beta chains from one sample, sequenced in a study of identical twins. TCRdb redid the calling of the 5' RACE reads with MiXCR, one entry per CDR3 protein. The sample carries 500,000 or so distinct CDR3 sequences, roughly a fifth recorded once. These same records also appear under a second study, on T cells expressing NK-cell markers.

Specimen: CD4+ T cells sorted from blood. These receptors were collected from a woman between 18 and 29 years old in good health. Both conserved end residues are part of each CDR3. The D gene is left open where the match is weak. Clone sizes are given selectively: once, few, many, or a class where the clone is expanded.

clone_size	v_call	j_call	d_call	cdr3_length	cdr3_aa	cdr3_nt
.	TRBV9	TRBJ2-1	TRBD2	16	CASSFSTSGFYNEQFF	TGTGCCAGCAGTTTCTCTACTAGCGGGTTCTACAATGAGCAGTTCTTC
.	TRBV27	TRBJ1-1	.	14	CASSADRWGTEAFF	TGTGCCAGCAGCGCCGACAGGTGGGGCACTGAAGCTTTCTTT
.	TRBV2	TRBJ2-3	TRBD2	14	CASSPLAETDTQYF	TGTGCCAGCAGTCCCCTAGCGGAAACAGATACGCAGTATTTT
many	TRBV7-9	TRBJ1-1	.	13	CASSFSTAAEAFF	TGTGCCAGCAGCTTCTCTACAGCCGCTGAAGCTTTCTTT
few	TRBV5-1	TRBJ2-5	.	13	CASSLGARETQYF	TGCGCCAGCAGCTTGGGGGCGAGAGAGACCCAGTACTTC
.	TRBV10-1	TRBJ2-2	.	13	CASSEGLPGELFF	TGCGCCAGCAGTGAGGGACTCCCCGGGGAGCTGTTTTTT
few	TRBV27	TRBJ1-5	.	14	CASSLLTGNQPQHF	TGTGCCAGCAGTTTATTGACAGGCAATCAGCCCCAGCATTTT
.	TRBV10-3	TRBJ1-2	.	15	CAISDELTRTSDYTF	TGTGCCATCAGCGATGAGCTTACTAGGACTTCCGACTACACCTTC
.	TRBV7-9	TRBJ2-7	.	14	CASSIGSGSYEQYF	TGTGCCAGCAGCATTGGCTCAGGTTCCTACGAGCAGTACTTC
few	TRBV5-1	TRBJ2-1	.	11	CASSADNEQFF	TGCGCCAGCAGCGCTGACAATGAGCAGTTCTTC
.	TRBV18	TRBJ2-3	.	15	CASSQIDSTPWTQYF	TGTGCCAGCTCACAGATCGACAGCACCCCATGGACGCAGTATTTT
few	TRBV29-1	TRBJ2-3	TRBD2	13	CSLKREFTDTQYF	TGCAGCCTCAAGCGGGAGTTCACAGATACGCAGTATTTT
.	TRBV4-3	TRBJ2-6	.	14	CASSQVSGANVLTF	TGCGCCAGCAGCCAAGTGTCTGGGGCCAACGTCCTGACTTTC
few	TRBV7-2	TRBJ2-3	TRBD2	16	CASSRYGGGPSDTQYF	TGTGCCAGCAGCAGATATGGGGGAGGGCCTTCAGATACGCAGTATTTT
few	TRBV9	TRBJ2-3	.	16	CASSPNIQSSTDTQYF	TGTGCCAGCAGCCCAAATATCCAGTCTAGCACAGATACGCAGTATTTT
.	TRBV20-1	TRBJ1-1	.	13	CSAAAGGRAEAFF	TGCAGTGCCGCCGCAGGCGGTCGCGCTGAAGCTTTCTTT
few	TRBV2	TRBJ2-7	TRBD1	14	CASSDQGATYEQYF	TGTGCCAGCAGTGACCAGGGGGCGACCTACGAGCAGTACTTC
.	TRBV7-9	TRBJ2-1	TRBD2	15	CASSLSSGRGNEQFF	TGTGCCAGCAGCCTGTCTAGCGGGAGAGGGAATGAGCAGTTCTTC
.	TRBV5-1	TRBJ2-5	TRBD1	16	CASSLQSTGARETQYF	TGCGCCAGCAGCTTACAGTCGACAGGGGCAAGAGAGACCCAGTACTTC
few	TRBV5-1	TRBJ2-5	.	15	CASSLDGRREETQYF	TGCGCCAGCAGCTTGGACGGCCGAAGGGAGGAGACCCAGTACTTC
few	TRBV18	TRBJ1-1	TRBD1	14	CASSRGTENTEAFF	TGTGCCAGCTCACGTGGGACAGAGAACACTGAAGCTTTCTTT
.	TRBV7-9	TRBJ1-1	.	14	CASNISPPDTEAFF	TGTGCCAGCAATATTTCTCCGCCGGACACTGAAGCTTTCTTT
.	TRBV20-1	TRBJ1-4	.	13	CSARSIEYHKLFF	TGCAGTGCTAGGAGCATCGAGTATCACAAACTGTTTTTT
few	TRBV12-3/TRBV12-4	TRBJ2-7	.	14	CASRKGLLLGEQYF	TGTGCCAGCAGGAAGGGACTCCTGCTGGGCGAGCAGTACTTC
few	TRBV5-5	TRBJ1-1	.	16	CASSLVYGDELSGAFF	TGTGCCAGCAGCTTGGTCTACGGGGATGAACTTAGTGGCGCTTTCTTT
few	TRBV6-5	TRBJ1-6	TRBD1	16	CASSYTRQGAGSPLHF	TGTGCCAGCAGTTACACCCGACAGGGGGCAGGTTCACCCCTCCACTTT
few	TRBV12-3/TRBV12-4	TRBJ1-1	.	14	CASRRASRPTEAFF	TGTGCCAGCAGGCGGGCGTCAAGGCCCACTGAAGCTTTCTTT
.	TRBV5-1	TRBJ2-1	TRBD2	16	CASSLTSGSGNNKQFF	TGCGCCAGCAGCCTAACTAGCGGGAGTGGGAACAATAAGCAGTTCTTC
few	TRBV10-3	TRBJ2-3	.	13	CAITGTDTDTQYF	TGTGCCATTACCGGGACGGACACAGATACGCAGTATTTT
.	TRBV18	TRBJ2-2	.	15	CASYARGQLTGELFF	TGTGCCAGCTACGCGCGTGGGCAGCTCACCGGGGAGCTGTTTTTT
many	TRBV5-1	TRBJ2-5	TRBD2	15	CASSPRPSGEETQYF	TGCGCCAGCAGCCCCAGGCCTAGCGGGGAAGAGACCCAGTACTTC
few	TRBV10-3	TRBJ2-1	TRBD2	16	CAISVKTSGRSNEQFF	TGTGCCATCAGTGTCAAGACTAGCGGGAGATCCAATGAGCAGTTCTTC
few	TRBV29-1	TRBJ2-7	TRBD2	13	CSVDGGSTYEQYF	TGCAGCGTTGACGGGGGGAGCACCTACGAGCAGTACTTC
.	TRBV5-1	TRBJ2-1	.	14	CASGVTGPNNEQFF	TGCGCCAGCGGAGTAACGGGGCCCAACAATGAGCAGTTCTTC
few	TRBV20-1	TRBJ2-5	.	14	CSARGRGDRGAQYF	TGCAGTGCTAGAGGTCGAGGGGATAGAGGGGCCCAGTACTTC
few	TRBV11-1	TRBJ2-3	TRBD1	15	CASSLGRTGTDTQYF	TGTGCCAGCAGCTTGGGGCGGACAGGGACAGATACGCAGTATTTT
few	TRBV9	TRBJ2-5	.	14	CASSVDSHLETQYF	TGTGCCAGCAGCGTAGATTCCCACCTGGAGACCCAGTACTTC
few	TRBV7-2	TRBJ2-5	.	14	CASSPGDWQETQYF	TGTGCCAGCAGCCCAGGGGACTGGCAAGAGACCCAGTACTTC
.	TRBV6-1	TRBJ2-1	TRBD2	17	CASSESRTSGVYNEQFF	TGTGCCAGCAGTGAATCACGGACTAGCGGGGTCTACAATGAGCAGTTCTTC
few	TRBV7-9	TRBJ2-5	TRBD2	15	CASSSQGLAGETQYF	TGTGCCAGCAGCTCGCAGGGACTAGCGGGAGAGACCCAGTACTTC
many	TRBV5-5	TRBJ1-3	.	15	CASSRGGDSGNTIYF	TGTGCCAGCAGCAGAGGAGGTGACTCTGGAAACACCATATATTTT
many	TRBV5-1	TRBJ2-7	.	14	CASSLGQSSYEQYF	TGTGCCAGCAGCTTAGGGCAGAGCTCCTACGAGCAGTACTTC
.	TRBV2	TRBJ1-1	TRBD1	15	CASSRPGTVTTEAFF	TGTGCCAGCAGTCGTCCCGGGACAGTTACGACTGAAGCTTTCTTT
.	TRBV2	TRBJ2-7	.	15	CASSEGGRGPYEQYF	TGTGCCAGCAGTGAAGGGGGGCGAGGACCCTACGAGCAGTACTTC
few	TRBV6-1	TRBJ1-1	TRBD1	14	CASGDRGLNTEAFF	TGTGCCAGCGGAGACAGGGGGCTGAACACTGAAGCTTTCTTT